This passage covers 15 T cell receptor beta chains from one sample sequenced in a study of CD8 T cells in ankylosing spondylitis. The antigens of these receptors remain unknown. Study observations and caveats: A TCR beta motif of several highly homologous variants seemed to mark ankylosing spondylitis blood.

Using its own MiXCR run on the 5' RACE reads, TCRdb lists one record per CDR3 protein. The data hold 750,000 to 850,000 distinct CDR3 sequences, with 10% to 15% observed a single time. Sequencing was performed on blood, either unsorted or a sorted T cell fraction (not recorded which). These receptors all stem from a male donor with ankylosing spondylitis.

The chain links TRBV5-1 to TRBJ1-5, with TRBD1 identical over 8 bases. CDR3 length: 14 residues. Germline lookup yields CDR1 SGHRS and CDR2 YFSETQ. Trimming removed 3 bases from V and 6 bases from J; junction bases left unmatched: 5. CDR3 amino acids: CASSSTGGSQPQHF. Written as DNA, the CDR3 is TGCGCCAGCAGCTCAACAGGGGGTAGTCAGCCCCAGCATTTT.

The chain couples TRBV5-1 to TRBJ2-7; tentatively, D is TRBD2 (5 bases). The CDR3 length is 14 residues. The ends were cut back, 4 bases at V and 0 bases at J, with 11 bases in the middle. From germline, CDR1 is SGHRS and CDR2 YFSETQ. CDR3 region: CASSPDTSSYEQYF. In nucleotides, the CDR3 is TGCGCCAGCAGCCCCGACACTAGCTCCTACGAGCAGTACTTC.

This chain uses TRBV20-1 with TRBJ2-7; 7 bases map to TRBD2. Germline trimming cut 5 bases from V and 3 bases from J; bases unmatched to any gene: 13. There are 15 residues in the CDR3. Looked up from germline, CDR1 is DFQATT and CDR2 is SNEGSKA (reference sequence). The CDR3 DNA reads as TGCAGTGCTCGCCTCCCGTCAGGACTAGACTACGAGCAGTACTTC. It encodes CSARLPSGLDYEQYF.

J is TRBJ2-1 and V is TRBV6-2 or TRBV6-3, with D unresolved. This CDR3 is 11 amino acids long. Germline CDR1 reads MNHEY; CDR2 reads SVGEGT. The germline V and J ends were trimmed by 9 bases and 3 bases, with 6 bases remaining between them. In nucleotides, the CDR3 is TGTGCCAGTGGCGACTACAATGAGCAGTTCTTC. It codes for CASGDYNEQFF.

The CDR3 nucleotides are TGCGCCAGCAGCAGGGGGACAGGCCCTTACAATGAGCAGTTCTTC. Translation: CASSRGTGPYNEQFF. The rearrangement links TRBV5-1 to TRBJ2-1; the match to TRBD1 covers 8 bases. Trimming cost V 4 bases and J 4 bases; bases outside gene matches: 7. Germline CDR1 is SGHRS and CDR2 is YFSETQ. The length of the CDR3 is 15 residues.

The sample holds a few counts of this clonotype. The V call is TRBV27, the J call TRBJ2-6; no definite D call. Trimming cost V 7 bases and J 1 base, with 5 bases left between them. The CDR3 loop spans 13 amino acids. Germline V lookup: CDR1 MNHEY, CDR2 SMNVEV (reference sequence). CDR3 region: CASTLSGANVLTF. The CDR3 bases are TGTGCCAGCACCTTATCTGGGGCCAACGTCCTGACTTTC.

The chain is built from TRBV19 and TRBJ2-7; D unclear. The V end was cut by 3 bases, the J end by 2 bases, with 11 bases between. The CDR3 totals 14 residues. Germline CDR1 LNHDA, CDR2 SQIVND (reference sequence). CDR3 sequence reads: CASSMLGRAYEQYF. The DNA of the CDR3 is TGTGCCAGTAGTATGCTCGGCAGAGCCTACGAGCAGTACTTC.

This clonotype turned up a few times. V is TRBV20-1 and J is TRBJ2-1, with 7 positions matching TRBD2. CDR3 size: 11 residues. CDR1 is DFQATT and CDR2 is SNEGSKA in the germline V gene (reference sequence). Trimming cost V 6 bases and J 15 bases; bases outside gene matches: 11. CDR3 in amino acids: CSADSGRRGFF. Here the CDR3 DNA reads TGCAGTGCAGATAGCGGGCGAAGGGGGTTCTTC.

This clonotype was detected many times. The rearrangement links TRBV5-5 to TRBJ2-1; TRBD2 agrees at 16 bases. J lost 7 bases, V lost 0 bases, and 7 bases had no gene match. This CDR3 region has 18 residues. Germline V gene lookup returns CDR1 SGHKS and CDR2 YYEKEE (reference sequence). The CDR3 bases are TGTGCCAGCAGCTTGGCGGGACTAGCGGGAGGGCGCGTGAATGAGCAGTTCTTC. It codes for CASSLAGLAGGRVNEQFF.

This clonotype was observed many times. This chain uses TRBV20-1 with TRBJ2-5; possibly TRBD1 for D (5 bases). Germline loops: CDR1 DFQATT, CDR2 SNEGSKA (reference sequence). The V and J ends lost 1 base and 0 bases respectively, with 12 bases between them. This CDR3 is built from 15 residues. The CDR3 sequence is CSARARAWYQETQYF. The CDR3 DNA reads TGCAGTGCTAGAGCCAGGGCCTGGTACCAAGAGACCCAGTACTTC.

This clonotype appeared a few times. This chain links TRBV7-2 with TRBJ1-1; D is possibly TRBD1 (6 bases). The CDR3 is 13 residues long. Per the germline V gene, CDR1 is SGHTA and CDR2 is FQGNSA. The V gene lost 4 bases and the J gene lost 4 bases, with 10 bases spanning the gap. This CDR3 is CASSYSGVTEAFF. In nucleotides, the CDR3 is TGTGCCAGCAGCTACTCAGGGGTCACTGAAGCTTTCTTT.

Of note for this clonotype: It is likely a read error, because the conserved phenylalanine at the end of the CDR3 is missing. This chain uses TRBV6-1 with TRBJ1-2; unclear D gene. V lost 7 bases to trimming and J lost 0 bases, with 15 bases between them. From germline, CDR1 is MNHNS and CDR2 SASEGT. CDR3 length: 15 residues. The CDR3 is CASTIHGRANYGYTL. In DNA form, the CDR3 reads TGTGCCAGCACTATTCACGGCCGCGCTAACTATGGCTACACCCTC.

This clonotype was observed a handful of times. The chain links TRBV4-3 to TRBJ2-7; TRBD1 is a possible D gene (5 bases). V lost 5 bases and J 3 bases, leaving 17 bases between the germline ends. Germline assignment: CDR1 LGHNA and CDR2 YSLEER. The CDR3 has 15 residues. The CDR3 sequence: CASSSTPTVYYEQYF. CDR3 nucleotide sequence: TGCGCCAGCAGCTCTACCCCGACAGTCTACTACGAGCAGTACTTC.

This clonotype occurred many times. J is TRBJ1-2 and V is TRBV10-3; D is possibly TRBD1 (6 bases). Germline lookup yields CDR1 ENHRY and CDR2 SYGVKD. V lost 6 bases and J 6 bases, leaving 14 bases between the germline ends. This CDR3 spans 13 amino acids. The CDR3 bases are TGTGCCATCAGATTCCGGGACACGGATGGCTACACCTTC. As protein: CAIRFRDTDGYTF.

In this sample, this clonotype turned up a few times. The chain carries TRBV5-1 and TRBJ2-7, with D tentatively TRBD1 (6 bases). The V and J ends lost 2 bases and 3 bases respectively, with 12 bases between them. The CDR3 totals 14 residues. Germline assignment: CDR1 SGHRS and CDR2 YFSETQ. The CDR3 region is CASSLNVGGYEQYF. Written as DNA, the CDR3 is TGCGCCAGCAGCTTAAATGTAGGGGGCTACGAGCAGTACTTC. Based on the CDR3 plus reference TRBV5-1 and TRBJ2-7, the full variable domain is KAGVTQTPRYLIKTRGQQVTLSCSPISGHRSVSWYQQTPGQGLQFLFEYFSETQRNKGNFPGRFSGRQFSNSRSEMNVSTLELGDSALYLCASSLNVGGYEQYFGPGTRLTVT.